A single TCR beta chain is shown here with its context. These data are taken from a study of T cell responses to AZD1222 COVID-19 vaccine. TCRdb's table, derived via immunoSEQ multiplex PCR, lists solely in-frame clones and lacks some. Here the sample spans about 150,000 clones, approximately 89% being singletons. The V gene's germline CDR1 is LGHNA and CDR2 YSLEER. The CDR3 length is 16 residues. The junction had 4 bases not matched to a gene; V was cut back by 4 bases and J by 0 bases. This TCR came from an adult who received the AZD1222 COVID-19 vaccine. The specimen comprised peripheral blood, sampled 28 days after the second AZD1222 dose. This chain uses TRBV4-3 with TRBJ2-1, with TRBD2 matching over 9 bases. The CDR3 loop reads CASSRDSGSSYNEQFF. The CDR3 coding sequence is TGCGCCAGCAGCCGCGATAGCGGGAGCTCCTACAATGAGCAGTTCTTC.